These T cell receptor beta chains were read from a single sample in a study of T-cell reconstitution after alpha-beta-depleted transplantation in children. One entry per CDR3 protein, called by TCRdb with MiXCR from the PCR reads. Altogether about 97,000 distinct CDR3 sequences are present, roughly 6% being singletons, with the ten largest covering around 5.6%. The sequences come from PBMCs, mostly from graft donor cells, collected 60 days after TCRalphabeta/CD19-depleted stem cell transplant. The receptors shown here come from a female patient under 10 years old who had a stem cell transplant for Fanconi anemia, so the T cells may come from the graft donor. The CDR3 runs from the conserved cysteine through the conserved F or W. D genes are given only for firm matches. Some rows mark clone size as missing; the rest say once, few, many or name a class of expanded clone.

j_call v_call d_call cdr3_length clone_size cdr3_aa cdr3_nt
TRBJ2-3 TRBV5-1 TRBD2 17 few CASSGRTTSGSTDTQYF TGCGCCAGCAGCGGACGGACGACTAGCGGGAGCACAGATACGCAGTATTTT
TRBJ1-4 TRBV28 NA 16 many CASSSPLPATNEKLFF TGTGCCAGCAGCTCCCCTCTCCCAGCAACTAATGAAAAACTGTTTTTT
TRBJ2-1 TRBV7-2 TRBD1 16 many CASRGAGTGKYNEQFF TGTGCCAGCAGGGGGGCCGGGACAGGTAAATACAATGAGCAGTTCTTC
TRBJ2-1 TRBV12-3/TRBV12-4 NA 15 many CASSSQWSSYNEQFF TGTGCCAGCAGCTCCCAGTGGAGCTCCTACAATGAGCAGTTCTTC
TRBJ2-3 TRBV11-2 NA 10 many CASSLATQYF TGTGCCAGCAGCTTAGCAACGCAGTATTTT
TRBJ2-3 TRBV5-1 NA 13 many CASSLRPGATQYF TGCGCCAGCAGCTTGCGACCAGGGGCTACGCAGTATTTT
TRBJ2-4 TRBV20-1 NA 13 many CSADTGYGYIQYF TGCAGTGCTGATACAGGGTACGGGTACATTCAGTACTTC
TRBJ2-7 TRBV5-6 NA 13 many CASSLGANDEQYF TGTGCCAGCAGCTTGGGAGCGAACGACGAGCAGTACTTC
TRBJ2-7 TRBV7-6 NA 15 few CASSPGALSLDEQYF TGTGCCAGCAGCCCAGGGGCCCTAAGTTTGGACGAGCAGTACTTC
TRBJ1-1 TRBV6-5 NA 13 many CASRGLMNTEAFF TGTGCCAGCAGGGGCCTCATGAACACTGAAGCTTTCTTT
TRBJ2-3 TRBV20-1 NA 13 many CSARDGVTDTQYF TGCAGTGCTAGAGACGGCGTCACAGATACGCAGTATTTT
TRBJ2-3 TRBV12-3/TRBV12-4 TRBD1 15 many CASVERGRGTDTQYF TGTGCCAGCGTTGAAAGGGGGCGAGGGACAGATACGCAGTATTTT
TRBJ2-3 TRBV20-1 NA 14 few CSARDAFFTDTQYF TGCAGTGCTAGAGACGCTTTTTTCACAGATACGCAGTATTTT
TRBJ2-2 TRBV3-1 TRBD1 14 many CASSPDRGGGELFF TGTGCCAGCAGCCCGGACAGGGGAGGCGGGGAGCTGTTTTTT
TRBJ1-3 TRBV29-1 NA 13 many CSVAYNSGNTIYF TGCAGCGTCGCCTACAACTCTGGAAACACCATATATTTT
TRBJ2-1 TRBV10-3 TRBD2 14 many CAISTSGRKNEQFF TGTGCCATCAGTACTAGCGGGAGAAAGAATGAGCAGTTCTTC
TRBJ2-7 TRBV5-8 NA 15 few CASSSPGRYFYEQYF TGTGCCAGCAGCTCCCCGGGACGGTACTTCTACGAGCAGTACTTC
TRBJ2-7 TRBV4-2 TRBD1 17 few CASSRQGTPTYSYEQYF TGTGCCAGCAGCCGACAGGGGACTCCTACTTATTCCTACGAGCAGTACTTC
TRBJ2-7 TRBV5-1 NA 14 many CASSFGPLAYEQYF TGCGCCAGCAGCTTTGGCCCACTCGCGTACGAGCAGTACTTC
TRBJ2-5 TRBV24-1 NA 15 many CATSDYRDLQETQYF TGTGCCACTTCTGACTACAGGGATTTACAAGAGACCCAGTACTTC
TRBJ1-1 TRBV4-1 TRBD1 14 few CASSQGQGVTEAFF TGCGCCAGCAGCCAAGGACAGGGGGTCACTGAAGCTTTCTTT
TRBJ2-3 TRBV5-1 NA 19 NA CASSFRSTGWSQSQNTQYF TGCGCCAGCAGCTTTCGATCCACTGGATGGTCCCAATCCCAGAATACGCAGTATTTT
TRBJ1-2 TRBV2 NA 13 many CASSYRETYGYTF TGTGCCAGCAGTTACAGGGAGACCTATGGCTACACCTTC
TRBJ1-5 TRBV5-1 NA 19 many CASSRDPAGSALSNQPQHF TGCGCCAGCAGCAGAGACCCCGCCGGGTCAGCCCTTAGCAATCAGCCCCAGCATTTT
TRBJ2-7 TRBV9 TRBD2 15 NA CASSAYSGGAGEQYF TGTGCCAGCAGCGCCTACAGCGGGGGGGCCGGTGAGCAGTACTTC
TRBJ2-1 TRBV5-1 NA 14 NA CASSQGTLYNEQFF TGCGCCAGCAGCCAGGGGACTCTTTACAATGAGCAGTTCTTC
TRBJ2-7 TRBV20-1 TRBD2 14 few CSASLVAGYYEQYF TGCAGTGCTAGTTTGGTAGCGGGATACTACGAGCAGTACTTC
TRBJ2-3 TRBV7-3 NA 17 many CASSLGRLGPRTDTQYF TGTGCCAGCAGCTTGGGACGTCTAGGGCCACGCACAGATACGCAGTATTTT
TRBJ2-1 TRBV25-1 NA 13 many CASSGPINNEQFF TGTGCCAGCAGTGGACCGATTAACAATGAGCAGTTCTTC
TRBJ2-3 TRBV28 NA 11 many CASGPRDTQYF TGTGCCAGTGGCCCCCGCGATACGCAGTATTTT
TRBJ2-1 TRBV20-1 TRBD2 15 many CSASGLAGAYNEQFF TGCAGTGCTAGTGGGCTAGCGGGAGCCTACAATGAGCAGTTCTTC
TRBJ2-7 TRBV5-1 TRBD2 17 many CASSPGLAGARPYEQYF TGCGCCAGCAGCCCTGGACTAGCGGGAGCCCGACCCTACGAGCAGTACTTC
TRBJ2-6 TRBV20-1 NA 16 many CSAPRWRGAGANVLTF TGCAGTGCTCCGCGGTGGAGGGGCGCTGGGGCCAACGTCCTGACTTTC
TRBJ2-5 TRBV4-2 NA 16 NA CASSQVGGDGQETQYF TGTGCCAGCAGCCAAGTTGGGGGAGATGGACAAGAGACCCAGTACTTC
TRBJ2-5 TRBV28 NA 15 many CASSLYGGMAQTQYF TGTGCCAGCAGTTTATATGGGGGAATGGCTCAGACCCAGTACTTC
TRBJ1-1 TRBV28 NA 12 many CAGAGQGRIAFF TGTGCCGGGGCCGGGCAGGGGCGGATAGCTTTCTTT
TRBJ1-5 TRBV20-1 TRBD1 13 NA CSARADTTGPHHF TGCAGTGCTAGAGCCGACACGACAGGGCCGCATCATTTT
TRBJ2-2 TRBV11-1 NA 18 many CASSLRGLTGISAGELFF TGTGCCAGCAGCCTACGGGGGCTAACAGGGATTAGCGCCGGGGAGCTGTTTTTT
TRBJ2-5 TRBV27 TRBD2 19 many CASSFQGTSGGRWQETQYF TGTGCCAGCAGTTTCCAAGGGACTAGCGGGGGAAGGTGGCAAGAGACCCAGTACTTC
TRBJ2-2 TRBV25-1 TRBD1 15 many CASSGPDRDTGELFF TGTGCCAGCAGTGGTCCTGACAGGGACACCGGGGAGCTGTTTTTT
TRBJ2-3 TRBV6-1 NA 15 many CASKEVLPSTDTQYF TGTGCCAGCAAAGAGGTGCTTCCTAGCACAGATACGCAGTATTTT
TRBJ2-5 TRBV12-3/TRBV12-4 TRBD2 19 NA CTCSFVGMGLAGLAKTQYF TGTACCTGCAGTTTCGTCGGGATGGGACTAGCGGGATTGGCAAAGACCCAGTACTTC
TRBJ1-2 TRBV5-6 NA 15 few CASSPHGGNPYGYTF TGTGCCAGCAGCCCTCACGGGGGAAACCCCTATGGCTACACCTTC
TRBJ2-3 TRBV12-3/TRBV12-4 TRBD2 13 many CASKRELTDTQYF TGTGCCAGTAAGCGGGAGTTAACAGATACGCAGTATTTT
TRBJ1-1 TRBV6-5 TRBD1 14 many CASSRWTGETEAFF TGTGCCAGCAGCCGTTGGACAGGGGAGACTGAAGCTTTCTTT
TRBJ2-3 TRBV5-6 NA 16 NA CASSSSIVSRTDTQYF TGTGCCAGCAGCTCTTCCATAGTATCCCGCACAGATACGCAGTATTTT
TRBJ1-1 TRBV5-6 NA 15 NA CASSLGTTMNTEAFF TGTGCCAGCAGCTTGGGCACGACCATGAACACTGAAGCTTTCTTT
TRBJ2-1 TRBV28 NA 14 many CASNSHSSYNEQFF TGTGCCAGCAATTCCCATAGCTCCTACAATGAGCAGTTCTTC
TRBJ2-5 TRBV6-2/TRBV6-3 TRBD2 15 many CASRLSGRRGETQYF TGTGCCAGCAGACTTAGCGGGAGGCGAGGAGAGACCCAGTACTTC
TRBJ2-7 TRBV2 NA 14 many CASGGRLRLEEQYF TGTGCCAGCGGAGGGAGACTTCGTCTGGAGGAGCAGTACTTC
TRBJ2-3 TRBV5-1 TRBD1 14 many CASSKDRIPDTQYF TGCGCCAGCAGCAAGGACAGGATCCCAGATACGCAGTATTTT
TRBJ2-1 TRBV12-3/TRBV12-4 NA 15 many CASTQGPRPYNEQFF TGTGCCAGCACCCAGGGTCCTCGACCTTACAATGAGCAGTTCTTC
TRBJ1-1 TRBV28 NA 13 many CASSFSLNTEAFF TGTGCCAGCAGTTTCTCGCTAAACACTGAAGCTTTCTTT
TRBJ2-7 TRBV6-2/TRBV6-3 NA 16 few CASSYARGGTSYEQYF TGTGCCAGCAGTTACGCCAGGGGAGGGACCTCCTACGAGCAGTACTTC
TRBJ2-1 TRBV5-1 TRBD2 14 many CASSFLAAYNEQFF TGCGCCAGCAGCTTCCTAGCGGCATACAATGAGCAGTTCTTC
TRBJ1-1 TRBV5-1 NA 13 many CASNGGPDTEAFF TGCGCCAGCAACGGGGGCCCCGACACTGAAGCTTTCTTT
TRBJ2-3 TRBV5-1 TRBD1 14 many CASSQGTDLDTQYF TGCGCCAGCAGCCAAGGGACAGATCTAGATACGCAGTATTTT
TRBJ2-7 TRBV20-1 NA 16 NA CCARDGRHLASHEQYF TGCTGTGCTAGAGATGGGCGGCATCTAGCGAGCCACGAGCAGTACTTC
TRBJ2-7 TRBV18 NA 15 many CASSPAGLSSYEQYF TGTGCCAGCTCACCTGCCGGACTGAGCTCCTACGAGCAGTACTTC